The next 13 T cell receptor beta chains were all read from a single sample in a study of blood T cell repertoires in COVID-19. Using immunoSEQ multiplex PCR, the repertoire was profiled, and TCRdb retains in-frame clones only, with some absent. The sample yields 90,000 to 120,000 clones, 75% to 95% seen once. The sequenced material came from peripheral blood. All receptors come from a woman in her twenties or thirties with acute or convalescent COVID-19.

The V and J genes are TRBV28 and TRBJ1-2; no clear D gene. CDR3 length equals 12 residues. Deletions cut 10 bases from V and 6 bases from J, with 15 bases between. The germline V gene encodes CDR1 MDHEN and CDR2 SYDVKM. The CDR3 nucleotides read TGTGCCACTACGGCGGGGAACAATGGCTACACCTTC. Translating gives CATTAGNNGYTF.

The chain couples TRBV6-5 to TRBJ1-1; D may be TRBD1 (5 bases). Looked up from germline, CDR1 is MNHEY and CDR2 is SVGAGI. Between the trimmed V and J ends, which lost 6 bases and 2 bases, there was a span of 13 bases. CDR3 size: 14 residues. The CDR3 DNA follows: TGTGCCAGCAGCTTCTCCGGGGGAAACACTGAAGCTTTCTTT. It translates to CASSFSGGNTEAFF.

On this clone itself: An end of the junction does not agree with germline; a read error may underlie this. V gene TRBV7-7 combines with J gene TRBJ2-6, with D perhaps matching TRBD1 (5 bases). CDR3 length: 14 residues. CDR1 and CDR2 from the germline V gene are SSHAT and FNYEAQ (reference sequence). CDR3 in DNA: TGTGCTAGCAGTTCAGGGTCGGGGGCCAACGTCCTGACTTTC. Protein: CASSSGSGANVLTF.

The gene calls are TRBV5-1 and TRBJ1-1; 7 bases fit TRBD1. From germline, CDR1 is SGHRS and CDR2 YFSETQ. V dropped 0 bases and J dropped 0; count of bases not matched to a gene: 5. The CDR3 length is 16 residues. DNA of the CDR3: TGCGCCAGCAGCTTGGGGGACAGAACCATGAACACTGAAGCTTTCTTT. Translated, it gives CASSLGDRTMNTEAFF.

The chain recombines TRBV28 with TRBJ1-1; 8 nucleotides agree with TRBD1. The CDR3 runs to 12 residues. J was trimmed by 4 bases and V by 8 bases; bases with no gene match: 3. Germline V gene lookup returns CDR1 MDHEN and CDR2 SYDVKM. CDR3 DNA sequence: TGTGCCAGCGCCGACAGGGGCACTGAAGCTTTCTTT. It codes for CASADRGTEAFF.

Comments on this clone: One junction end does not reproduce the germline sequence, and a read error may be involved. This sequence joins TRBV7-7 and TRBJ2-2; the D call may be TRBD1 or TRBD2 (7 bases each). The CDR3 consists of 16 residues. Germline V CDR1 and CDR2: SSHAT, FNYEAQ (reference sequence). The CDR3, as DNA: TGTGCTAGCAGGGGGATTGGCGGGAGAGGTACCGGGGAGCTGTTTTTT. This encodes CASRGIGGRGTGELFF.

The CDR3, as DNA: TGTGCCAGCAGTGGGACTATGGGATACAATGAGCAGTTCTTC. Translated: CASSGTMGYNEQFF. The chain is built from TRBV6-2 or TRBV6-3 and TRBJ2-1; TRBD2 matches at 7 bases. This CDR3 is 14 amino acids long. Trimming took 5 bases from V and 4 from J; bases not matched to a gene: 5. In germline, CDR1 is MNHEY, CDR2 SVGEGT.

The chain recombines TRBV21-1 with TRBJ2-6; TRBD2 is the table's D call, not checked against the DNA. TRBV21-1 counts as a pseudogene. This CDR3 has 13 amino acids. CDR3 sequence: CASRRSGANVLTF. DNA of the CDR3: TGTGCCAGCAGGCGCTCTGGGGCCAACGTCCTGACTTTC.

V is TRBV10-1 and J is TRBJ2-5; maybe TRBD1 (6 bases). There are 15 residues in the CDR3. V gave up 6 bases and J gave up 4 bases, with 18 bases separating them. In germline, CDR1 is WNHNN, CDR2 SYGVQD (reference sequence). CDR3 region: CASRRQVYSGETQYF. The CDR3 DNA is TGCGCCAGCAGAAGACAGGTTTATAGTGGAGAGACCCAGTACTTC.

This chain joins TRBV5-1 and TRBJ2-1, with D possibly being TRBD2 (5 bases). CDR1 and CDR2 from the germline V gene are SGHRS and YFSETQ. The CDR3 runs 16 residues. V lost 4 bases and J 0 bases, leaving 14 bases between the germline ends. The CDR3: CASSKLTGNSYNEQFF. CDR3 DNA sequence: TGCGCCAGCAGCAAATTGACGGGAAACTCCTACAATGAGCAGTTCTTC.

The chain carries TRBV11-2 and TRBJ2-4, with 8 bases lining up with TRBD2. This CDR3 has 18 residues. V shed 0 bases, J shed 1 base, and the junction held 8 bases outside the gene matches. Germline values: CDR1 SGHAT, CDR2 FQNNGV. The CDR3 sequence: CASSLDSLAGGAKNIQYF. The CDR3 DNA follows: TGTGCCAGCAGCTTAGATAGTCTGGCGGGGGGTGCCAAAAACATTCAGTACTTC.

The chain uses TRBV11-3 and TRBJ1-1; the D is unclear. Germline-derived CDR1 and CDR2 are SGHNT and YENEEA. This CDR3 region has 14 residues. Trimming shortened V by 5 bases and J by 1 base, and 11 bases separated the two germline ends. CDR3 residues: CASSPRRGNTEAFF. The CDR3 DNA follows: TGTGCCAGCAGCCCCCGTCGGGGGAACACTGAAGCTTTCTTT.

On this clone: At the DNA level, this CDR3 is encoded by other sequences in the same sample as well. This rearrangement joins TRBV24-1 to TRBJ2-7, with 12 bases fitting TRBD2. The CDR3 extends over 16 amino acids. Germline V gene sequence: CDR1 KGHDR, CDR2 SFDVKD. Germline trimming cut 2 bases from V and 2 bases from J; bases unmatched to any gene: 3. The CDR3 coding sequence is TGTGCCACCAGTGATTCTAGACTAGCGGGAGCCTACGAGCAGTACTTC. This translates into CATSDSRLAGAYEQYF.